The present entry profiles one TCR beta chain with its context. Its antigen is not known. This sample is drawn from a study of CXCR3-negative and CXCR3-positive naive CD8 T cells. Study-wide points: Comparison of naive cells showed more hydrophobic TRB CDR3s in CXCR3-positive than in CXCR3-negative naive cells. Cryopreserved PBMCs had partly decreased CXCR3 expression; fresh PBMCs were used in most assays. With respect to TRBV-TRBJ usage, naive CXCR3-negative and CXCR3-positive cells were similar; memory differed.

UMI-labeled 5' RACE TRB cDNA libraries were prepared from the cells. TCRdb reanalyzed the 5' RACE reads, giving one entry per CDR3 protein sequence and no DNA. The repertoire table contains just over 60,000 distinct CDR3 sequences. The germline gives CDR1 MDHEN, CDR2 SYDVKM. CDR3 length: 15 residues. A CD45RO-CCR7+CD27+CD95- phenotype identified naive CD8+ T cells. The clonotype comes from a human donor in good health. Some clones in this sample may be carry-over from other donors' samples. The sequenced sample was naive CXCR3- CD8+ T cells from blood. The sample's subset: CD45RO-CCR7+CD27+CD95- naive CD8+ T cells lacking CXCR3 (TNR3-). The chain couples TRBV28 to TRBJ2-2; TCRdb returns TRBD1, unconfirmable since there is no DNA. The CDR3 protein is CASSFHGQGNGELFF.